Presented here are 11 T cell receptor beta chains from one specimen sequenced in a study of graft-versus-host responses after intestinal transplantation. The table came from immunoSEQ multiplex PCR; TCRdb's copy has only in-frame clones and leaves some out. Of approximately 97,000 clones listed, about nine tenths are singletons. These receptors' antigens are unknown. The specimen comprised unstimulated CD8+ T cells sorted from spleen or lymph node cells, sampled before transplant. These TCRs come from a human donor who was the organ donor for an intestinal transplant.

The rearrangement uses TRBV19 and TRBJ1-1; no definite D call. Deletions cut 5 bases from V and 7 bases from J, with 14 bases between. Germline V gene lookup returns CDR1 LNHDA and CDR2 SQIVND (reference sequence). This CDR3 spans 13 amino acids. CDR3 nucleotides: TGTGCCAGTAGTCCCGGGTCTCAAATTGAAGCTTTCTTT. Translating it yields CASSPGSQIEAFF.

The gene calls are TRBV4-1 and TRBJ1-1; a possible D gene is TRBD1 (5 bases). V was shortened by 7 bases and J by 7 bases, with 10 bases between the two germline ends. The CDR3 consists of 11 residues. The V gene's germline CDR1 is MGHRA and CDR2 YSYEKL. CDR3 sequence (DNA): TGCGCCAGCACAGGGTCTGGTGAAGCTTTCTTT. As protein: CASTGSGEAFF.

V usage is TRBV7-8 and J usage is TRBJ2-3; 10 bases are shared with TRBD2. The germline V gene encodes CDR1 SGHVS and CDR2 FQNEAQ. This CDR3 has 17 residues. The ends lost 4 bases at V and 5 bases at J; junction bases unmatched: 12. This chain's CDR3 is CASSSPSGGPRGDTQYF. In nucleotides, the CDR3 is TGTGCCAGCAGCTCGCCTAGCGGGGGACCGCGGGGAGATACGCAGTATTTT.

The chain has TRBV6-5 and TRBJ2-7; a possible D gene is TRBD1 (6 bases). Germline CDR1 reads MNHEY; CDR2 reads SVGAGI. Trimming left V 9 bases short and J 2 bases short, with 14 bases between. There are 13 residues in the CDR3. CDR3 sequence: CASTGHWPYEQYF. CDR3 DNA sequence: TGTGCCAGTACGGGACACTGGCCCTACGAGCAGTACTTC.

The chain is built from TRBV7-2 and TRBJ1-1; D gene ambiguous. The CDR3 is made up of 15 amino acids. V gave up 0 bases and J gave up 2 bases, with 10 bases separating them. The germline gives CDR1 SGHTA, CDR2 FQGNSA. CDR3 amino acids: CASSLASRLNTEAFF. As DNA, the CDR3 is TGTGCCAGCAGCTTAGCGTCCAGGCTAAACACTGAAGCTTTCTTT.

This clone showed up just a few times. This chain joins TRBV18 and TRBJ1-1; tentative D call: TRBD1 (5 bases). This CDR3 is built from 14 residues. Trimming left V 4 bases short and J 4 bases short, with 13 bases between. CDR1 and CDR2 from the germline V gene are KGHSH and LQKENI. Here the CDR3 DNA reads TGTGCCAGCTCACTAAGTATTACAGGCACTGAAGCTTTCTTT. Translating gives CASSLSITGTEAFF.

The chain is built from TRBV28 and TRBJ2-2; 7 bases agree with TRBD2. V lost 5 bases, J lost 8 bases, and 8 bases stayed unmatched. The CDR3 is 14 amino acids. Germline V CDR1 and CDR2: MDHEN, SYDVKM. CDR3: CASSRWLAEGELFF. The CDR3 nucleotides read TGTGCCAGCAGTAGGTGGCTAGCGGAAGGGGAGCTGTTTTTT. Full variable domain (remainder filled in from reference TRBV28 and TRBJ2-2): DVKVTQSSRYLVKRTGEKVFLECVQDMDHENMFWYRQDPGLGLRLIYFSYDVKMKEKGDIPEGYSVSREKKERFSLILESASTNQTSMYLCASSRWLAEGELFFGEGSRLTVL.

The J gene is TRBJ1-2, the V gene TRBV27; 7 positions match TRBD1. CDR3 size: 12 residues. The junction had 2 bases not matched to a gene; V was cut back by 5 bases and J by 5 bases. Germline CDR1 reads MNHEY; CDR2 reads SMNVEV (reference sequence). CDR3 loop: CASSTQGYGYTF. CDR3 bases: TGTGCCAGCAGTACACAGGGGTATGGCTACACCTTC.

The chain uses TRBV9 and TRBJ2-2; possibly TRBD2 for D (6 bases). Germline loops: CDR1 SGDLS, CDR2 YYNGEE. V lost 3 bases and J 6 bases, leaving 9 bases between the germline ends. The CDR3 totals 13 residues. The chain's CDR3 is CASSGSGAGELFF. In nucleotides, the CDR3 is TGTGCCAGCAGCGGATCGGGGGCCGGGGAGCTGTTTTTT.

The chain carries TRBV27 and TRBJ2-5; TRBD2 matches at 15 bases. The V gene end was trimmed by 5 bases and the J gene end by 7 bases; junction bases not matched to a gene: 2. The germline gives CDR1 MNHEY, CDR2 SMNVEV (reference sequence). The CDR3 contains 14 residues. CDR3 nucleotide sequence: TGTGCCAGCAGTGGACTAGCGGGAGGGGTGACCCAGTACTTC. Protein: CASSGLAGGVTQYF.

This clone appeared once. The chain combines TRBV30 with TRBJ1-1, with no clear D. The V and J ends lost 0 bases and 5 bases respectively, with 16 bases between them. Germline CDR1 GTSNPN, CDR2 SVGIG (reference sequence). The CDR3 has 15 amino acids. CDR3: CAWSVGVGLVTEAFF. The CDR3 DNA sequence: TGTGCCTGGAGTGTTGGTGTGGGCTTGGTAACTGAAGCTTTCTTT.